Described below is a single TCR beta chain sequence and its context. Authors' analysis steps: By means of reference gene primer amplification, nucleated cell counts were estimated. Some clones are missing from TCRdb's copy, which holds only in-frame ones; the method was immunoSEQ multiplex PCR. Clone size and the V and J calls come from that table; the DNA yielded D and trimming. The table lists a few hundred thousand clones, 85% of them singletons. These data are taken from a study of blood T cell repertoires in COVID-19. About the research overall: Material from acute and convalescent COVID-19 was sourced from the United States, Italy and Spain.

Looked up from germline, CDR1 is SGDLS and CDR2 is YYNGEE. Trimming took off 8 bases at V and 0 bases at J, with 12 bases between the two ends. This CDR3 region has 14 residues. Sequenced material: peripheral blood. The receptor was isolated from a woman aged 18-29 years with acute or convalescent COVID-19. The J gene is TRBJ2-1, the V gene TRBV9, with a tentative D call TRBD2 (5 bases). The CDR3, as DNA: TGTGCCAGTACTCGGGGAAACTCCTACAATGAGCAGTTCTTC. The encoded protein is CASTRGNSYNEQFF.